A selection of T cell receptor beta chains follows, all from one sample in a study of T cell changes during pregnancy in multiple sclerosis. Repertoires were generated with immunoSEQ multiplex PCR, while TCRdb's copy carries only in-frame clones and drops some. This sample has 90,000 to 120,000 clones, with approximately 91% found just once. The sequencing here drew on peripheral blood, taken after pregnancy. Receptor source: a female donor with multiple sclerosis, enrolled in a pregnancy study. Each CDR3 is given with its conserved first and last residue. The D gene is left open where the match is weak. Rows give clone size only sometimes, using once, few, many, or a class for an expanded clone.

d_call: TRBD2
cdr3_length: 12
j_call: TRBJ2-7
v_call: TRBV10-3
clone_size: once
cdr3_nt: TGTGCCATCTCAGCGGGGGGTGACGAGCAGTACTTC
cdr3_aa: CAISAGGDEQYF

d_call: TRBD1
cdr3_length: 20
j_call: TRBJ2-1
v_call: TRBV18
clone_size: NA
cdr3_nt: TGTGCCAGCTCACCCTACAACAGAAGACAGGGGAGGTTATCGTACAATGAGCAGTTCTTC
cdr3_aa: CASSPYNRRQGRLSYNEQFF

d_call: TRBD1
cdr3_length: 15
j_call: TRBJ1-6
v_call: TRBV15
clone_size: NA
cdr3_nt: TGTGCCACCAGCGACAGGGGGCAAGGCAATTCACCCCTCCACTTT
cdr3_aa: CATSDRGQGNSPLHF

d_call: TRBD1
cdr3_length: 16
j_call: TRBJ1-2
v_call: TRBV4-1
clone_size: NA
cdr3_nt: TGCGCCAGCAGCCAAGAAGCGACAGGGGGAATCTATGGCTACACCTTC
cdr3_aa: CASSQEATGGIYGYTF

d_call: NA
cdr3_length: 17
j_call: TRBJ2-1
v_call: TRBV7-3
clone_size: NA
cdr3_nt: TGTGCCAGCAGCTTAAGGGGAACCGGGCTAGCGCGAAATGAGCAGTTCTTC
cdr3_aa: CASSLRGTGLARNEQFF

d_call: TRBD1
cdr3_length: 16
j_call: TRBJ1-1
v_call: TRBV12-5
clone_size: NA
cdr3_nt: TGTGCTAGTGGTTTGGTACTTGACAGGGTGGGCACTGAAGCTGTCTTT
cdr3_aa: CASGLVLDRVGTEAVF

d_call: TRBD1
cdr3_length: 14
j_call: TRBJ1-2
v_call: TRBV25-1
clone_size: NA
cdr3_nt: TGTGCCAGCAGTGAACCCGGGACAGGGATCGGCTACACCTTC
cdr3_aa: CASSEPGTGIGYTF

d_call: NA
cdr3_length: 14
j_call: TRBJ2-7
v_call: TRBV25-1
clone_size: NA
cdr3_nt: TGTGCCAGCAGTGTGCGGGACAGAGTCTACGAGCAGTACTTC
cdr3_aa: CASSVRDRVYEQYF

d_call: NA
cdr3_length: 13
j_call: TRBJ2-5
v_call: TRBV5-1
clone_size: NA
cdr3_nt: TGCGCCAGCAGCTACCAGGGTGTAGAGACCCAGTACTTC
cdr3_aa: CASSYQGVETQYF

d_call: NA
cdr3_length: 15
j_call: TRBJ1-2
v_call: TRBV6-6
clone_size: NA
cdr3_nt: TGTGCCAGCAGTTACTCGCCCTCAGGAAAGTGGGGCTACACCTTC
cdr3_aa: CASSYSPSGKWGYTF

d_call: NA
cdr3_length: 14
j_call: TRBJ2-2
v_call: TRBV5-1
clone_size: NA
cdr3_nt: TGCGCCAGCAGTGCTCGTAGTCACACCGGGGAGCTGTTTTTT
cdr3_aa: CASSARSHTGELFF

d_call: TRBD1
cdr3_length: 14
j_call: TRBJ1-6
v_call: TRBV6-1
clone_size: NA
cdr3_nt: TGTGCCAGCAGCGACAGGGCTTATAATTCACCCCTCCACTTT
cdr3_aa: CASSDRAYNSPLHF

d_call: NA
cdr3_length: 15
j_call: TRBJ1-6
v_call: TRBV5-6
clone_size: NA
cdr3_nt: TGTGCCAGCAGCTTTGAAGGGGGAAGGAATTCACCCCTCCACTTT
cdr3_aa: CASSFEGGRNSPLHF

d_call: TRBD1
cdr3_length: 16
j_call: TRBJ2-7
v_call: TRBV5-1
clone_size: NA
cdr3_nt: TGCGCCAGCAGCCAAGGGGGACAGGGGAAAAAGGACGAGCAGTACTTC
cdr3_aa: CASSQGGQGKKDEQYF

d_call: TRBD1
cdr3_length: 20
j_call: TRBJ1-1
v_call: TRBV6-1
clone_size: NA
cdr3_nt: TGTGCCAGCAGTGAACGGTTGGGACAGATCACGGCCGGCTTGAACACTGAAGCTTTCTTT
cdr3_aa: CASSERLGQITAGLNTEAFF

d_call: TRBD1
cdr3_length: 15
j_call: TRBJ1-3
v_call: TRBV6-6
clone_size: NA
cdr3_nt: TGTGCCAGCAAGACAGGGGAGAGGGGAGGAAACACCATATATTTT
cdr3_aa: CASKTGERGGNTIYF

d_call: NA
cdr3_length: 11
j_call: TRBJ2-5
v_call: TRBV2
clone_size: NA
cdr3_nt: TGTGCCAGCAGTGCTCTAGAGACCCAGTACTTC
cdr3_aa: CASSALETQYF

d_call: TRBD1
cdr3_length: 15
j_call: TRBJ1-2
v_call: TRBV5-4
clone_size: NA
cdr3_nt: TGTGCCAGCAGCTTGGTGGGACAGCTATTCTATGGCTACACCTTC
cdr3_aa: CASSLVGQLFYGYTF

d_call: TRBD2
cdr3_length: 14
j_call: TRBJ2-1
v_call: TRBV5-8
clone_size: NA
cdr3_nt: TGTGCCAGCAGCACGGGACTAGTGGTAGTTGAGCAGTTCTTC
cdr3_aa: CASSTGLVVVEQFF

d_call: TRBD1
cdr3_length: 15
j_call: TRBJ2-5
v_call: TRBV5-6
clone_size: NA
cdr3_nt: TGTGCCAGCAGCTCAATCACCGGGACAGAAGAGACCCAGTACTTC
cdr3_aa: CASSSITGTEETQYF

d_call: NA
cdr3_length: 13
j_call: TRBJ1-4
v_call: TRBV19
clone_size: NA
cdr3_nt: TGTGCCAGTAGTGCCAGCGAGAATGAAAAACTGTTTTTT
cdr3_aa: CASSASENEKLFF

d_call: TRBD1
cdr3_length: 19
j_call: TRBJ2-5
v_call: TRBV6-4
clone_size: NA
cdr3_nt: TGTGCCAGCAGTGACTCGGGACAGCCGACAGGACGGGGCAAAGAGACCCAGTACTTC
cdr3_aa: CASSDSGQPTGRGKETQYF

d_call: NA
cdr3_length: 17
j_call: TRBJ1-4
v_call: TRBV5-5
clone_size: NA
cdr3_nt: TGTGCCAGCAGCCCTCAGGTTCACCGTGCAACTAATGAAAAACTGTTTTTT
cdr3_aa: CASSPQVHRATNEKLFF

d_call: NA
cdr3_length: 16
j_call: TRBJ1-1
v_call: TRBV5-6
clone_size: NA
cdr3_nt: TGTGCCAGCACCCTAATGGGGGCGGGAGAAAACACTGAAGCTTTCTTT
cdr3_aa: CASTLMGAGENTEAFF

d_call: NA
cdr3_length: 18
j_call: TRBJ1-6
v_call: TRBV4-1
clone_size: NA
cdr3_nt: TGCGCCAGCAGCCAAGTTGAACCCAAACAGTTAGTTCATTCACCCCTCCACTTT
cdr3_aa: CASSQVEPKQLVHSPLHF

d_call: NA
cdr3_length: 15
j_call: TRBJ1-2
v_call: TRBV13
clone_size: NA
cdr3_nt: TGTGCCAGCAGCTTCGGACAGCCGGGGTACTATGGCTACACCTTC
cdr3_aa: CASSFGQPGYYGYTF

d_call: TRBD2
cdr3_length: 14
j_call: TRBJ2-7
v_call: TRBV6-5
clone_size: NA
cdr3_nt: TGTGCCAGCAGCCCCGGGGGGGGCTCCTACGAGCAGTACTTC
cdr3_aa: CASSPGGGSYEQYF

d_call: NA
cdr3_length: 13
j_call: TRBJ2-7
v_call: TRBV9
clone_size: once
cdr3_nt: TGTGCCAGCAGCGTAGAGCAGGGTTCCGAGCAGTACTTC
cdr3_aa: CASSVEQGSEQYF

d_call: TRBD2
cdr3_length: 14
j_call: TRBJ2-1
v_call: TRBV6-1
clone_size: NA
cdr3_nt: TGTGCCAGCCATCTAGCGGGTCGGGCAAATGAGCAGTTCTTC
cdr3_aa: CASHLAGRANEQFF

d_call: NA
cdr3_length: 14
j_call: TRBJ2-7
v_call: TRBV7-2
clone_size: NA
cdr3_nt: TGTGCCAGCAGGAGACTTACAGGGATCCACGAGCAGTACTTC
cdr3_aa: CASRRLTGIHEQYF

d_call: TRBD2
cdr3_length: 14
j_call: TRBJ2-3
v_call: TRBV19
clone_size: NA
cdr3_nt: TGTGCCAGTAGTTGGTTGGGGGGGGCAGATACGCAGTATTTT
cdr3_aa: CASSWLGGADTQYF

d_call: NA
cdr3_length: 14
j_call: TRBJ2-1
v_call: TRBV13
clone_size: once
cdr3_nt: TGTGCCAGCAGCTCAGGGAGCTTAGCGAATGAGCAGTTCTTC
cdr3_aa: CASSSGSLANEQFF

d_call: NA
cdr3_length: 15
j_call: TRBJ1-5
v_call: TRBV6-6
clone_size: few
cdr3_nt: TGTGCCAGCAGTTACCCGGGTAAGTTCCATCAGCCCCAGCATTTT
cdr3_aa: CASSYPGKFHQPQHF

d_call: NA
cdr3_length: 12
j_call: TRBJ1-1
v_call: TRBV7-9
clone_size: NA
cdr3_nt: TGTGCCAGCAGCTTAGACGAGCGGGTGGCTTTCTTT
cdr3_aa: CASSLDERVAFF

d_call: TRBD1
cdr3_length: 14
j_call: TRBJ1-2
v_call: TRBV9
clone_size: NA
cdr3_nt: TGTGCCAGCAGCGAGGGGACAGGGGACTATGGCTACACCTTC
cdr3_aa: CASSEGTGDYGYTF

d_call: NA
cdr3_length: 15
j_call: TRBJ1-2
v_call: TRBV25-1
clone_size: NA
cdr3_nt: TGTGCCAGCAGTGAAAATGGCGTCAGGGGCAGCGGCTACACCTTC
cdr3_aa: CASSENGVRGSGYTF

d_call: NA
cdr3_length: 13
j_call: TRBJ2-2
v_call: TRBV7-9
clone_size: NA
cdr3_nt: TGTGCCAGCAGCTTAGAGAGGTCCGGGGAGCTGTTTTTT
cdr3_aa: CASSLERSGELFF

d_call: TRBD2
cdr3_length: 15
j_call: TRBJ2-5
v_call: TRBV27
clone_size: NA
cdr3_nt: TGTGCCAGCAGATTAAACGGACTAGATCAAGAGACCCAGTACTTC
cdr3_aa: CASRLNGLDQETQYF

d_call: TRBD1
cdr3_length: 15
j_call: TRBJ1-6
v_call: TRBV25-1
clone_size: few
cdr3_nt: TGTGCCAGCAGTCTTCCCACAGGGGATAATTCACCCCTCCACTTT
cdr3_aa: CASSLPTGDNSPLHF

d_call: NA
cdr3_length: 11
j_call: TRBJ1-1
v_call: TRBV19
clone_size: NA
cdr3_nt: TGTGCCAGTAGTCGGAACACTGAAGCTTTCTTT
cdr3_aa: CASSRNTEAFF